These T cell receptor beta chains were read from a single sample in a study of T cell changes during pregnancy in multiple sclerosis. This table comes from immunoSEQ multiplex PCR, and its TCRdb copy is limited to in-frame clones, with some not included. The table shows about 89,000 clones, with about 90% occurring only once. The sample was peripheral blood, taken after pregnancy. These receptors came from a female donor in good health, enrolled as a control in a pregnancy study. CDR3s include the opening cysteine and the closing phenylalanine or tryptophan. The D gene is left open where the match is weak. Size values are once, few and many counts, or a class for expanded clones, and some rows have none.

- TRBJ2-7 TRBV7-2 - TGTGCCAGCAGCCCGCCGGGGGGCGCGTCCTACGAGCAGTACTTC CASSPPGGASYEQYF
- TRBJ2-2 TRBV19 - TGTGCCACTAAGGAGAGTTACGCGAACACCGGGGAGCTGTTTTTT CATKESYANTGELFF
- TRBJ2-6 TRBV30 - TGTGCCTGGAGTGTAAGCTGGGTCAGCGACGATTCTGGGGCCAACGTCCTGACTTTC CAWSVSWVSDDSGANVLTF
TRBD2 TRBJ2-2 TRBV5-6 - TGTGCCAGCAGCTTTACTAGCGGATCGAACACCGGGGAGCTGTTTTTT CASSFTSGSNTGELFF
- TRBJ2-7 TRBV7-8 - TGTGCCAGCAGCGCCTTTTGGAGCTCCTACGAGCAGTACTTC CASSAFWSSYEQYF
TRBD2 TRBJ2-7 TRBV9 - TGTGCCAGCAGCCCTCAAGCCCCACTAGCGGGAGTCTCAGGGGAGCAGTACTTC CASSPQAPLAGVSGEQYF
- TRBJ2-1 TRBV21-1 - TGTGCCAGCAGGACAGGGAGCGGGTACAATGAGCAGTTCTTC CASRTGSGYNEQFF
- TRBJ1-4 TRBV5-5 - TGTGCCAGCAGCCTGACGGAGCCAACTAATGAAAAACTGTTTTTT CASSLTEPTNEKLFF
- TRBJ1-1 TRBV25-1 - TGTGCCAGCAGCGGGACTTTGAACACTGAAGCTTTCTTT CASSGTLNTEAFF
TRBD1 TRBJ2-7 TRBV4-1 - TGCGCCAGCAGCCCCAGGACAGGGAAAAACTACGAGCAGTACTTC CASSPRTGKNYEQYF
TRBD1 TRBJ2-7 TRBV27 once TGTGCCAGCGGGACAGGGGCTGTCGAGCAGTACTTC CASGTGAVEQYF
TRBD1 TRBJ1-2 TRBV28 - TGTGCCAGCAGTTTAGCAGGGGGGTACTATGGCTACACCTTC CASSLAGGYYGYTF
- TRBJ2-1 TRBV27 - TGTGCCAGCAGTTTATCCCCGCGGGACTCAACTCAAAGCTCCTACAATGAGCAGTTCTTC CASSLSPRDSTQSSYNEQFF
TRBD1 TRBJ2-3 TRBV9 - TGTGCCAGCAGCGTGGGACAGGGAAGGAATACGCAGTATTTT CASSVGQGRNTQYF
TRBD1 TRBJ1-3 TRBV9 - TGTGCCAGCAGCGTAGGGACGAGGGACAGGGCGGAGAACACCATATATTTT CASSVGTRDRAENTIYF
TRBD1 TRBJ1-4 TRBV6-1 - TGTGCCAGCAGAGAACTAGGACAGGCTGAAAAACTGTTTTTT CASRELGQAEKLFF
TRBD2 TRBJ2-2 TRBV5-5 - TGTGCCAGCAGCTTTGGAGATAGCGGGATGACTGTCGGGGAGCTGTTTTTT CASSFGDSGMTVGELFF
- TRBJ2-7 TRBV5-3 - TGTGCCAGAAGGCGTTCAGGACATCTCCTTAAGGAGCAGTACTTC CARRRSGHLLKEQYF
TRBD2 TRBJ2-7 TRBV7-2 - TGTGCCAGCAGCCCCTGGACTAGCGGGGAGGACGAGCAGTACTTC CASSPWTSGEDEQYF
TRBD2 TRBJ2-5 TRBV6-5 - TGTGCCAGCAGTTACCCCGGGACTAGGGAGACCCAGTACTTC CASSYPGTRETQYF
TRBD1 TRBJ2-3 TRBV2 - TGTGCCAGCAGGGGGGGGATGGGGACAGGGAGCGATACGCAGTATTTT CASRGGMGTGSDTQYF
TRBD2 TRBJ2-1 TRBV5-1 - TGCGCCAGCAGCTTGGTAGGGACTAGCGGATACAATGAGCAGTTCTTC CASSLVGTSGYNEQFF
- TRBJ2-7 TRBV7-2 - TGTGCCAGCGGACGTGAGGGAGGGGGCTACGAGCAGTACTTC CASGREGGGYEQYF
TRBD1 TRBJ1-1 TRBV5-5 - TGTGCCAGCAGCTTCTCTGGGACAGCACCCCAGCGGGCTTTCTTT CASSFSGTAPQRAFF
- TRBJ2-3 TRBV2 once TGTGCCAGCAGTGAGGGCAGGGCCACAGATACGCAGTATTTT CASSEGRATDTQYF
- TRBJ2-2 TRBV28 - TGTGCCAGCAGTTTAGACGGTCTAGTGAGCACCGGGGAGCTGTTTTTT CASSLDGLVSTGELFF
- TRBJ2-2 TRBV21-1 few TGTGCCAGCAGCGTGGGAAAAAGCGGGATAACTCACACCGGGGAGCTGTTTTTT CASSVGKSGITHTGELFF
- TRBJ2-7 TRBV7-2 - TGTGCCAGCAGCGTCACTAGTTATTCCTCCGAGCAGTACTTC CASSVTSYSSEQYF
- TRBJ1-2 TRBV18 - TGTGCCAGCTCACCACCCGGAGGGGAGGACTATGGCTACACCTTC CASSPPGGEDYGYTF
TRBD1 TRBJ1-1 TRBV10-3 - TGTGCCATCAGGACAGGGATGAACACTGAAGCTTTCTTT CAIRTGMNTEAFF
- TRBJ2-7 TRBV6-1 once TGTGCCAGCCGGGTTCTCTACGAGCAGTACTTC CASRVLYEQYF
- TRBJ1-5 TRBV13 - TGTGCCAGCAGCTTGGGGCAAGGGGCCCAGCATTTT CASSLGQGAQHF
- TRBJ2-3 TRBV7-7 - TGTGCTAGCAGCTTATCAGGGGCTTCTAGCACAGATACGCAGTATTTT CASSLSGASSTDTQYF
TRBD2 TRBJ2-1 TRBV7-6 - TGTGCCAGCAGCCGAACCCCTAGCGGGGGCTTGGATGAGCAGTTCTTC CASSRTPSGGLDEQFF
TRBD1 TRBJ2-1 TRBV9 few TGTGCCAGCAGCTTCACTGAGGGACAGATTGGGGATGAGCAGTTCTTC CASSFTEGQIGDEQFF
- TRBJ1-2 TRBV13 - TGTGCCAGCAGCTTTCAGGGTGCGGATGGCTACACCTTC CASSFQGADGYTF
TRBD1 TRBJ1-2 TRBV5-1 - TGCGCCAGCAGCGGAGGGACAGGGGGCCTCACGGGGGGCTACACCTTC CASSGGTGGLTGGYTF
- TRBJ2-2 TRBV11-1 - TGTGCCAGCAGAACTGACAGCGGGGAGCTGTTTTTT CASRTDSGELFF
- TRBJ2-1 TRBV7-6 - TGTGCCAGCAGCTATCAACAGTTGTCCTACAATGAGCAGTTCTTC CASSYQQLSYNEQFF
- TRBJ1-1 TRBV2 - TGTGCCAGTAGTCAGTACAGGGACACTGAAGCTTTCTTT CASSQYRDTEAFF
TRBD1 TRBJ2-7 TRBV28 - TGTGCCAGCAGGATTGGGACAGCCACCTACGAGCAGTACTTC CASRIGTATYEQYF
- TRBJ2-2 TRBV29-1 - TGCAGCGTCGACACCGGAAACACCGGGGAGCTGTTTTTT CSVDTGNTGELFF
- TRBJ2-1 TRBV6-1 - TGTGCCAGCAGTGAAGGGGTTTGGCAGGACTACAATGAGCAGTTCTTC CASSEGVWQDYNEQFF
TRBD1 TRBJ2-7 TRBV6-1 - TGTGCCAGCAGTTATGGGACAGGGGTCGGCGAGCAGTACTTC CASSYGTGVGEQYF
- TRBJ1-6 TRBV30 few TGTGCCTACTCAGGCAATTCGAATTCACCCCTCCACTTT CAYSGNSNSPLHF
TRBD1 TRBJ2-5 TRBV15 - TGTGCCACCAGCAGTCCGAGTGGAGGTACAGGGGGGGAGACCCAGTACTTC CATSSPSGGTGGETQYF
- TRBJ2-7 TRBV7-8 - TGTGCCAGCAGCTTAGTTCGTCGACTAGTCGCCTACGAGCAGTACTTC CASSLVRRLVAYEQYF